The 2 T cell receptor beta chains in this list originate from one sample, sequenced in a study of OX40 agonist ivuxolimab in advanced cancers. Generated by immunoSEQ multiplex PCR, the TCRdb table keeps only in-frame clones and is missing some. The repertoire holds about 94,000 clones, with 80% to 95% as singletons. This material consisted of CD4+ or CD8+ T cells sorted from blood, taken in a trial of the OX40 agonist ivuxolimab. The receptors were gathered from an adult with an advanced solid tumor such as melanoma, head and neck, liver or kidney cancer.

The chain carries TRBV6-1 and TRBJ2-7; no clear D gene. The V gene's germline CDR1 is MNHNS and CDR2 SASEGT. This CDR3 region has 15 residues. Trimming took 1 base from V and 9 from J, leaving 19 bases between them. CDR3 region: CASSEEPWRTPGQYF. For the CDR3, the DNA is TGTGCCAGCAGTGAAGAACCCTGGAGAACTCCAGGGCAGTACTTC.

The J gene is TRBJ2-3, the V gene TRBV30, with TRBD2 as a possible D gene (6 bases). This CDR3 region has 18 residues. Germline assignment: CDR1 GTSNPN and CDR2 SVGIG (reference sequence). V was clipped by 2 bases and J by 3 bases, with 24 bases between them. The CDR3 spells CAWSRGSLRLVVTDTQYF. DNA of the CDR3: TGTGCCTGGAGTCGGGGGTCCTTGAGACTAGTCGTTACAGATACGCAGTATTTT.